The next 13 T cell receptor beta chains were all read from a single sample in a study of cytomegalovirus exposure and HLA in healthy donors. Researchers ran the PCR with 60 Vbeta and 13 Jbeta primers. Sequenced by immunoSEQ multiplex PCR; TCRdb stores in-frame clones only, minus some. In the table there are some 180,000 clones, 77% of which are singletons. The specimen was PBMCs. Receptors originate from a woman aged 55-70 years in good health and CMV-seropositive.

The chain links TRBV18 to TRBJ2-5; 11 positions agree with TRBD1. The germline V gene has CDR1 KGHSH and CDR2 LQKENI. V lost 3 bases, J lost 4 bases, and 4 bases stayed unmatched. CDR3 length: 15 amino acids. In DNA form, the CDR3 reads TGTGCCAGCTCACCCCCGGGACAGGGGGGAGAGACCCAGTACTTC. Amino acid sequence: CASSPPGQGGETQYF.

The chain links TRBV29-1 to TRBJ1-1; D may be TRBD1 (6 bases). The germline CDR1 and CDR2 sequences are SQVTM and ANQGSEA. V was shortened by 2 bases and J by 5 bases, with 9 bases between the two germline ends. The CDR3 length is 12 residues. The CDR3 DNA sequence: TGCAGCGTTGAAACAGGGCGGACTGAAGCTTTCTTT. As protein: CSVETGRTEAFF.

The chain couples TRBV29-1 to TRBJ1-2, with TRBD1 as a possible D gene (5 bases). Germline V gives CDR1 SQVTM, CDR2 ANQGSEA. This CDR3 comprises 14 residues. The V gene lost 0 bases and the J gene lost 3 bases, with 11 bases spanning the gap. The CDR3 protein is CSVEDGAEDYGYTF. CDR3 DNA: TGCAGCGTTGAAGATGGGGCAGAGGACTATGGCTACACCTTC.

This chain connects TRBV18 to TRBJ1-1; D not resolved. Trimming cost V 0 bases and J 0 bases, with 8 bases left between them. From germline, CDR1 is KGHSH and CDR2 LQKENI. The CDR3 extends over 15 amino acids. This CDR3 reads CASSPPQPMNTEAFF. The DNA of the CDR3 is TGTGCCAGCTCACCACCACAACCCATGAACACTGAAGCTTTCTTT.

The rearrangement links TRBV28 to TRBJ2-7; 7 bases fit TRBD2. V lost 9 bases and J lost 6; bases outside the gene matches: 11. Germline CDR1 MDHEN, CDR2 SYDVKM. This CDR3 spans 13 amino acids. CDR3 nucleotides: TGTGCCAGTCGGGGCGCCGGGGGGTCCGAGCAGTACTTC. Protein product: CASRGAGGSEQYF.

The chain has TRBV5-1 and TRBJ2-3; 14 nucleotides agree with TRBD2. The ends lost 3 bases at V and 4 bases at J; junction bases unmatched: 7. The CDR3 has 17 residues. The germline V gene encodes CDR1 SGHRS and CDR2 YFSETQ. This CDR3 is CASSSILTSGGADTQYF. DNA of the CDR3: TGCGCCAGCAGCTCTATACTGACTAGCGGGGGGGCAGATACGCAGTATTTT. Supplemented by reference TRBV5-1 and TRBJ2-3, the full variable domain reads KAGVTQTPRYLIKTRGQQVTLSCSPISGHRSVSWYQQTPGQGLQFLFEYFSETQRNKGNFPGRFSGRQFSNSRSEMNVSTLELGDSALYLCASSSILTSGGADTQYFGPGTRLTVL.

This clone has a handful of counts. The genes are TRBV4-1 and TRBJ1-4; D might be TRBD1 (5 bases). The CDR3 is 16 amino acids. CDR1 is MGHRA, CDR2 YSYEKL, per germline. V was pared by 4 bases and J by 4 bases, with 16 bases between. The DNA of the CDR3 is TGCGCCAGCAGCCGAGCTGGGGGGGGAAATAATGAAAAACTGTTTTTT. This encodes CASSRAGGGNNEKLFF.

V and J are TRBV7-2 and TRBJ2-5; possible D gene TRBD2, 5 bases. The J call may be faulty, since TRBJ2-7 better matches the DNA end. Germline V CDR1 and CDR2: SGHTA, FQGNSA. CDR3 length: 15 amino acids. The CDR3 nucleotides are TGTGCCAGCAGCTTAGCGAGGGCGACATACTACGAGCAGTACTTC. Translated, it gives CASSLARATYYEQYF.

The chain links TRBV19 to TRBJ2-7; the D gene is possibly TRBD2 (5 bases). The germline V gene has CDR1 LNHDA and CDR2 SQIVND (reference sequence). The CDR3 is 12 residues long. Trimming removed 8 bases at V and 6 bases at J, with 14 bases between. CDR3 bases: TGTGCCAGTTCCAGCGGACCCTCCGAGCAGTACTTC. It translates to CASSSGPSEQYF.

The chain couples TRBV9 to TRBJ2-5; maybe TRBD2 (6 bases). CDR1 and CDR2 from the germline V gene are SGDLS and YYNGEE. Trimming removed 0 bases at V and 0 bases at J, with 9 bases between. The CDR3 sequence is 15 residues long. CDR3 loop: CASSVVGGYQETQYF. CDR3 nucleotides: TGTGCCAGCAGCGTAGTCGGGGGATACCAAGAGACCCAGTACTTC. The complete variable domain, with remaining parts taken from reference TRBV9 and TRBJ2-5, reads DSGVTQTPKHLITATGQRVTLRCSPRSGDLSVYWYQQSLDQGLQFLIQYYNGEERAKGNILERFSAQQFPDLHSELNLSSLELGDSALYFCASSVVGGYQETQYFGPGTRLLVL.

The V call is TRBV5-1, the J call TRBJ1-2; 7 bases fit TRBD1. Germline assignment: CDR1 SGHRS and CDR2 YFSETQ. With 4 bases clipped from V and 1 base from J, the junction kept 4 bases outside the gene matches. This CDR3 has 14 residues. In DNA, the CDR3 is TGCGCCAGCAGCCAACAGGGGCTTAACTATGGCTACACCTTC. It specifies CASSQQGLNYGYTF.

CDR3 protein: CASSLVRGRLAGKVYEQYF. CDR3 sequence (DNA): TGTGCCAGCAGCTTAGTTCGGGGACGACTAGCGGGAAAGGTCTACGAGCAGTACTTC. The V call is TRBV7-9, the J call TRBJ2-7; 11 nucleotides line up with TRBD2. The CDR3 length is 19 residues. After removal of 1 base from V and 3 bases from J, the junction contained 14 bases not matched to a gene. CDR1 SEHNR and CDR2 FQNEAQ come from the germline V gene (reference sequence).

The genes are TRBV4-2 and TRBJ2-3, with TRBD1 matching 9 bases. CDR3 size: 14 residues. With V trimmed by 4 bases and J by 6 bases, 5 bases remained unmatched. Germline V lookup: CDR1 LGHNA, CDR2 YNFKEQ. CDR3 region: CASSLGQGLDTQYF. The CDR3 region has the DNA TGTGCCAGCAGCCTAGGACAGGGGCTGGATACGCAGTATTTT.